Below, 5 T cell receptor beta chains from the same sample are listed, as sequenced in a study of T cell responses to AZD1222 COVID-19 vaccine. Profiled with immunoSEQ multiplex PCR; TCRdb holds only in-frame clones, not every one. This table has nearly 110,000 clones, around 89% appearing once. Here the sequenced sample was peripheral blood, taken on day 0 of AZD1222 vaccination. The receptors come from an adult in good health.

This clone was detected once. The rearrangement links TRBV7-2 to TRBJ2-3; D is unclear. From germline, CDR1 is SGHTA and CDR2 FQGNSA. The CDR3 loop spans 15 amino acids. Trimming left V 4 bases short and J 1 base short, with 12 bases between. The DNA for the CDR3 is TGTGCCAGCAGCTCGAGCAGGATGGGCACAGATACGCAGTATTTT. Amino acid sequence: CASSSSRMGTDTQYF.

The chain carries TRBV19 and TRBJ1-5; TRBD1 agrees at 9 bases. Germline CDR1 and CDR2: LNHDA and SQIVND (reference sequence). J gave up 7 bases and V 4 bases, and 5 bases lay outside the gene matches. The CDR3 runs to 14 residues. This CDR3 reads CASSTTGGTQPQHF. CDR3 coding DNA: TGTGCCAGTAGTACTACAGGGGGCACACAGCCCCAGCATTTT.

V gene TRBV7-9 combines with J gene TRBJ2-2; D call uncertain. From germline, CDR1 is SEHNR and CDR2 FQNEAQ (reference sequence). Trimming removed 3 bases from V and 6 bases from J, with 8 bases in between. CDR3 length: 13 amino acids. CDR3 region: CASSFEVAGELFF. The CDR3 nucleotides are TGTGCCAGCAGCTTTGAGGTTGCCGGGGAGCTGTTTTTT.

The chain joins TRBV30 to TRBJ1-4; maybe TRBD1 (5 bases). The CDR3 runs to 13 residues. V shed 0 bases and J shed 6 bases, with 8 bases lying between them. Germline V gene sequence: CDR1 GTSNPN, CDR2 SVGIG (reference sequence). CDR3 DNA sequence: TGTGCCTGGAGTGTACGGGGGTATGAAAAACTGTTTTTT. Its translation is CAWSVRGYEKLFF. The full variable domain, rest sourced from reference TRBV30 and TRBJ1-4, is SQTIHQWPATLVQPVGSPLSLECTVEGTSNPNLYWYRQAAGRGLQLLFYSVGIGQISSEVPQNLSASRPQDRQFILSSKKLLLSDSGFYLCAWSVRGYEKLFFGSGTQLSVL.

The CDR3 loop reads CASSTSSGDGYTF. The CDR3 DNA reads TGTGCCAGCAGCACTTCCTCAGGGGATGGCTACACCTTC. The chain links TRBV7-2 to TRBJ1-2; possibly TRBD1 for D (6 bases). Germline V gene data show CDR1 as SGHTA and CDR2 as FQGNSA. The CDR3 contains 13 residues. V lost 5 bases to trimming and J lost 6 bases, with 13 bases between them.